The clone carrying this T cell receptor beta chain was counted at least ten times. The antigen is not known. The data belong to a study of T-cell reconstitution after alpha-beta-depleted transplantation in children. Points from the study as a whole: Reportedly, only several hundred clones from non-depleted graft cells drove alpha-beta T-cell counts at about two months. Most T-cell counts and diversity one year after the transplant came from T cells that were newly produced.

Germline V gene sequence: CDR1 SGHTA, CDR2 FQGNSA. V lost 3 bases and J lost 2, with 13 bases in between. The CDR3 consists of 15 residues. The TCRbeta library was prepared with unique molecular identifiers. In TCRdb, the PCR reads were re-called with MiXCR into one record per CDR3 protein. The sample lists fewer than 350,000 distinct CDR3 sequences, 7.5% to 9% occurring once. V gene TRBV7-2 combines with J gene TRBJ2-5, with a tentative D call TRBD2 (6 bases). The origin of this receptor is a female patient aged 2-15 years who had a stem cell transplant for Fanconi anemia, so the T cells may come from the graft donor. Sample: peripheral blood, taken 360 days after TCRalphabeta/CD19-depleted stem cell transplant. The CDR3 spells CASSFMGGGQETQYF. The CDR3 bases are TGTGCCAGCAGCTTTATGGGGGGTGGGCAAGAGACCCAGTACTTC.